The 8 T cell receptor beta chains presented below share a single source sample, sequenced in a study of Ad26.COV2.S vaccination and SARS-CoV-2 variants. Treatment reported: around 19 received Ad26.COV2.S at low or high dose, single or two shots; roughly five received placebo; per-sample allocation not given. Specimen acquisition occurred on day 63 following the initial vaccine or placebo injection. Repertoires were generated with immunoSEQ multiplex PCR, while TCRdb's copy carries only in-frame clones and drops some. The table lists approximately 240,000 clones, around nine tenths of them singletons, with around 10% in the top ten. The specimen was peripheral blood, collected in a trial of Ad26.COV2.S vaccine versus placebo. The receptors were sampled from a person between 18 and 59 years old who received the Ad26.COV2.S COVID-19 vaccine or a placebo.

The chain recombines TRBV6-1 with TRBJ2-7, with D possibly matching TRBD2 (5 bases). V was shortened by 3 bases and J by 4 bases, with 19 bases between the two germline ends. The CDR3 has 16 residues. Per the germline V gene, CDR1 is MNHNS and CDR2 is SASEGT. CDR3 amino acids: CASSDLLGLRPYEQYF. DNA of the CDR3: TGTGCCAGCAGTGACCTTCTTGGACTTAGGCCTTACGAGCAGTACTTC.

This chain uses TRBV6-5 with TRBJ1-5; D may be TRBD1 (5 bases). Germline V lookup: CDR1 MNHEY, CDR2 SVGAGI. V lost 5 bases to trimming and J lost 0 bases, with 11 bases between them. The length of the CDR3 is 15 residues. The CDR3 region is CASSPDRRSNQPQHF. DNA of the CDR3: TGTGCCAGCAGTCCCGACAGACGTAGCAATCAGCCCCAGCATTTT.

This clone was observed once. This rearrangement joins TRBV28 to TRBJ2-7; 8 nucleotides line up with TRBD1. V was clipped by 5 bases and J by 4 bases; unmatched bases: 10. This CDR3 contains 15 residues. Per the germline V gene, CDR1 is MDHEN and CDR2 is SYDVKM. The CDR3 coding sequence is TGTGCCAGCAGTGCCCCAGCGCAGGGGGCTTACGAGCAGTACTTC. Residues: CASSAPAQGAYEQYF.

The chain carries TRBV5-4 and TRBJ2-7; 7 nucleotides agree with TRBD2. V lost 4 bases and J lost 2; bases outside the gene matches: 9. The germline V gene encodes CDR1 SGHNT and CDR2 YYREEE (reference sequence). The CDR3 extends over 15 amino acids. The CDR3 region has the DNA TGTGCCAGCAGCCTGACCGGGACTACCACCTACGAGCAGTACTTC. This translates into CASSLTGTTTYEQYF.

Remarks on this clone: The same CDR3 arises from other DNA sequences in this sample as well. This rearrangement joins TRBV27 to TRBJ2-2, with a possible D match to TRBD2 (5 bases). Deletions cut 2 bases from V and 5 bases from J, with 6 bases between. CDR1 and CDR2 (germline): MNHEY, SMNVEV (reference sequence). This CDR3 comprises 13 residues. The CDR3 DNA follows: TGTGCCAGCAGTTTACGAGGGACCGGGGAGCTGTTTTTT. Its translation: CASSLRGTGELFF.

J is TRBJ1-5 and V is TRBV18, with a tentative D call TRBD1 (6 bases). Per germline, CDR1 KGHSH and CDR2 LQKENI. Trimming removed 3 bases at V and 0 bases at J, with 15 bases between. This CDR3 is 17 amino acids long. The CDR3 loop is CASSPTVQGASNQPQHF. CDR3 in DNA: TGTGCCAGCTCACCGACTGTACAGGGCGCTAGCAATCAGCCCCAGCATTTT.

The chain is built from TRBV7-8 and TRBJ2-5, with D uncertain. This CDR3 comprises 14 residues. The V gene's germline CDR1 is SGHVS and CDR2 FQNEAQ. V shed 0 bases and J shed 2 bases, with 7 bases lying between them. As DNA, the CDR3 is TGTGCCAGCAGCTTAGCGGCAGATCAAGAGACCCAGTACTTC. Translated, it gives CASSLAADQETQYF.

The V gene is TRBV6-5, the J gene TRBJ2-3, with D possibly being TRBD2 (6 bases). The CDR3 extends over 15 amino acids. V lost 2 bases and J 5 bases, leaving 14 bases between the germline ends. Germline V gene lookup returns CDR1 MNHEY and CDR2 SVGAGI. The CDR3 here is CASSYTGVDRDTQYF. CDR3 sequence (DNA): TGTGCCAGCAGTTACACGGGGGTGGATAGAGATACGCAGTATTTT.